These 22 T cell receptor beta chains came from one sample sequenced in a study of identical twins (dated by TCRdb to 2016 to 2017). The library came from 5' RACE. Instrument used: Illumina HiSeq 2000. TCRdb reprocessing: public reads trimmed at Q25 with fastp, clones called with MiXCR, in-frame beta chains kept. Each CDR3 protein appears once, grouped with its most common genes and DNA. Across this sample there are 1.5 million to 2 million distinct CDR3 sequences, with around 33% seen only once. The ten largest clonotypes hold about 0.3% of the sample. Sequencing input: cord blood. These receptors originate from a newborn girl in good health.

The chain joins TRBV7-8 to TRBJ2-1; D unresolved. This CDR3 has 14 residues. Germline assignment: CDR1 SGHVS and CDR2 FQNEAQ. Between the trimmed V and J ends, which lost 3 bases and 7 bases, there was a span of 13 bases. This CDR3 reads CASSFKPQYNEQFF. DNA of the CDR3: TGTGCCAGCAGCTTTAAACCGCAGTATAATGAGCAGTTCTTC.

The CDR3 here is CSARVRGNNQPQHF. CDR3 bases: TGCAGTGCTAGAGTGCGGGGTAACAATCAGCCCCAGCATTTT. V and J are TRBV20-1 and TRBJ1-5; D unresolved. The CDR3 loop spans 14 amino acids. The germline V and J ends were trimmed by 1 base and 3 bases, with 10 bases remaining between them. CDR1 DFQATT and CDR2 SNEGSKA come from the germline V gene (reference sequence).

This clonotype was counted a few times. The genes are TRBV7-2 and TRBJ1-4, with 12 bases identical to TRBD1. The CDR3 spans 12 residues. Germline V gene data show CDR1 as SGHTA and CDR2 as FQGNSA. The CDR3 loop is CIGTGGAEKLFF. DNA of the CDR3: TGTATAGGGACAGGGGGCGCGGAAAAACTGTTTTTT.

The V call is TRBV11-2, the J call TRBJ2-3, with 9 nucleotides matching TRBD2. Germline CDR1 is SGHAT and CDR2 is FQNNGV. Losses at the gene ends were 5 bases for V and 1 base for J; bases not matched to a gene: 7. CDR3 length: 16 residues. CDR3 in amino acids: CASSTLAGVGTDTQYF. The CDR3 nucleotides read TGTGCCAGCAGCACATTAGCGGGAGTGGGCACAGATACGCAGTATTTT.

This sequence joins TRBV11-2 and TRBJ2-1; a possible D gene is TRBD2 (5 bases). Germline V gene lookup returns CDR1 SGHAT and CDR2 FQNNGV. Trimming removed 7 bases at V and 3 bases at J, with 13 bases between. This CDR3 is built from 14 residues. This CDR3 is CASNLDYNYNEQFF. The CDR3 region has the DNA TGTGCCAGCAACCTAGACTACAACTACAATGAGCAGTTCTTC.

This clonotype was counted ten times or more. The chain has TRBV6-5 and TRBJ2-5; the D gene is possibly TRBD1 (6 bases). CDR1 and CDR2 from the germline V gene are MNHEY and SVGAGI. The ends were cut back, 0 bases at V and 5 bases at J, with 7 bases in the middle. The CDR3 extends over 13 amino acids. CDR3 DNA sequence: TGTGCCAGCAGTTACTCCGACAGGGAGACCCAGTACTTC. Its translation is CASSYSDRETQYF.

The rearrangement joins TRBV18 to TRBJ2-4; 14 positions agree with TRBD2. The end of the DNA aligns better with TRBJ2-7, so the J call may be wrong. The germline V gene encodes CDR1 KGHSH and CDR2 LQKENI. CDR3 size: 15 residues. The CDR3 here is CASSTGTSGRYEQYF. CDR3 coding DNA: TGTGCCAGCTCAACCGGGACTAGCGGGAGATACGAGCAGTACTTC.

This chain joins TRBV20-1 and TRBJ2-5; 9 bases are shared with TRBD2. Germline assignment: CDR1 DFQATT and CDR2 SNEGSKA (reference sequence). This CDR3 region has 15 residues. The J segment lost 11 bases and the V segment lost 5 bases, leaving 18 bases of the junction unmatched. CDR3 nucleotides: TGCAGTGCTCGGATTAGCGGGGGCCCCTACAATGAGCAGTACTTC. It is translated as CSARISGGPYNEQYF.

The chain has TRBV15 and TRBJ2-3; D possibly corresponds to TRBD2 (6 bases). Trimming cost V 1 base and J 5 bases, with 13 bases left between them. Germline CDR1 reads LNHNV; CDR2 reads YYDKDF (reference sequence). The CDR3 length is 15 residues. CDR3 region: CATSRAEGMRDTQYF. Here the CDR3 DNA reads TGTGCCACCAGCAGAGCGGAGGGAATGAGAGATACGCAGTATTTT.

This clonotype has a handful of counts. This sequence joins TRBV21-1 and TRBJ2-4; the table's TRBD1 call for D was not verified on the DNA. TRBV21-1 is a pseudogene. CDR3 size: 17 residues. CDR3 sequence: CASSKRGQALAKNIQYF. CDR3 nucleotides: TGTGCCAGCAGCAAACGCGGACAGGCCCTAGCCAAAAACATTCAGTACTTC.

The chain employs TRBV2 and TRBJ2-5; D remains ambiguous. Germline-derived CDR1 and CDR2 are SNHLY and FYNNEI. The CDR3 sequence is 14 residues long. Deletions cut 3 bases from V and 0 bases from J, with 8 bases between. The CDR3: CASSDSTYQETQYF. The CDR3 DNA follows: TGTGCCAGCAGTGACTCGACTTACCAAGAGACCCAGTACTTC.

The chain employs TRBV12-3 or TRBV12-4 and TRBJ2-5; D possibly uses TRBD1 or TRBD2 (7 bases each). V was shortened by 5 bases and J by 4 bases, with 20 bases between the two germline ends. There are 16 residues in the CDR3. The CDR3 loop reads CASSGLRGGFGETQYF. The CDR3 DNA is TGTGCCAGCAGTGGACTCAGGGGGGGGTTTGGAGAGACCCAGTACTTC.

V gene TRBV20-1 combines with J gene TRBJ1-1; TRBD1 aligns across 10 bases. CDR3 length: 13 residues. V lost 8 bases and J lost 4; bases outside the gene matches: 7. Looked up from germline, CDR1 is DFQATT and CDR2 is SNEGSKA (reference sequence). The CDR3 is CSPDGQGGTEAFF. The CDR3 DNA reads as TGCAGTCCCGACGGACAGGGGGGCACTGAAGCTTTCTTT.

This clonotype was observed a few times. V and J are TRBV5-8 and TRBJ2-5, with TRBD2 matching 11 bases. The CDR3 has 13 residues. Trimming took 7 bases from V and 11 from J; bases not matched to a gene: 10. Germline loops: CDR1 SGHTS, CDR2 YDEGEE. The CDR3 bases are TGTGCCAGCCGGGGACTAGCGGTGGATGAGCAGTACTTC. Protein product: CASRGLAVDEQYF. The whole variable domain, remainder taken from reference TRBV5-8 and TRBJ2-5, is EAGVTQSPTHLIKTRGQQATLRCSPISGHTSVYWYQQALGLGLQFLLWYDEGEERNRGNFPPRFSGRQFPNYSSELNVNALELEDSALYLCASRGLAVDEQYFGPGTRLLVL.

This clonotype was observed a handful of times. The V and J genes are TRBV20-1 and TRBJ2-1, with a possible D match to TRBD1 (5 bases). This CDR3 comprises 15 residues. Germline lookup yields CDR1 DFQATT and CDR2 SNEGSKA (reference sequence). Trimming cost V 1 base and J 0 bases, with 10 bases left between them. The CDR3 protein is CSARGSTVSYNEQFF. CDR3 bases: TGCAGTGCTAGAGGATCGACAGTCTCCTACAATGAGCAGTTCTTC.

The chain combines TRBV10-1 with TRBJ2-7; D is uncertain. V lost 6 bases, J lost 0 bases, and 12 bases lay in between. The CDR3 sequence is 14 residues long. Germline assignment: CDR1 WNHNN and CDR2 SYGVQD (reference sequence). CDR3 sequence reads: CASSWTVPSYEQYF. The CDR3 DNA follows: TGCGCCAGCAGCTGGACGGTTCCCTCCTACGAGCAGTACTTC.

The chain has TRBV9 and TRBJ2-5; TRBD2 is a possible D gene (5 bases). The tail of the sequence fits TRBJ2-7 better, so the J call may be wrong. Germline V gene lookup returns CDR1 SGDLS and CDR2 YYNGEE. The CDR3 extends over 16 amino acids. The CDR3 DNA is TGTGCCAGCAGCGTAAACCTCGGGAATCAGCTAAACGAGCAGTACTTC. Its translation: CASSVNLGNQLNEQYF.

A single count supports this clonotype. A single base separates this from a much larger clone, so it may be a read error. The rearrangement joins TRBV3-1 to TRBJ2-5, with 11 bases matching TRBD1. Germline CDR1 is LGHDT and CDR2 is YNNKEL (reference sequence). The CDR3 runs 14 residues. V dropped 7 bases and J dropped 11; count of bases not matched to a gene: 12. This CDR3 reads CASIGQGASNEQYF. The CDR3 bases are TGTGCCAGCATTGGACAGGGGGCGTCCAATGAGCAGTACTTC.

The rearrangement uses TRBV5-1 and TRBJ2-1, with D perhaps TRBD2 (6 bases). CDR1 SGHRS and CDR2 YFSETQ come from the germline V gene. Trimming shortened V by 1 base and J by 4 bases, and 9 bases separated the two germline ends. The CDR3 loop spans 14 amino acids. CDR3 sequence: CASSLIAAYNEQFF. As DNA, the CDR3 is TGCGCCAGCAGCTTGATAGCGGCTTACAATGAGCAGTTCTTC. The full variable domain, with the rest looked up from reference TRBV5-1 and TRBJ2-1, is KAGVTQTPRYLIKTRGQQVTLSCSPISGHRSVSWYQQTPGQGLQFLFEYFSETQRNKGNFPGRFSGRQFSNSRSEMNVSTLELGDSALYLCASSLIAAYNEQFFGPGTRLTVL.

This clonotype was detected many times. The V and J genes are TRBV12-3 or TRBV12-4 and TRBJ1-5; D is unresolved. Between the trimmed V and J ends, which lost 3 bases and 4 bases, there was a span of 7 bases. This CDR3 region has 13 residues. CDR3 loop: CASSFSENQPQHF. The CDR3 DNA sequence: TGTGCCAGCAGTTTTTCGGAGAATCAGCCCCAGCATTTT.

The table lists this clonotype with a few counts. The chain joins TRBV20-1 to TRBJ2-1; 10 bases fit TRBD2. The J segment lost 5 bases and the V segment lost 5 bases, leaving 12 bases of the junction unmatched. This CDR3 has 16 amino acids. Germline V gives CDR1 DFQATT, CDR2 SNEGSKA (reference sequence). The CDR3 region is CSASFSSGSPHNEQFF. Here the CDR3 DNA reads TGCAGTGCTTCTTTTTCTAGCGGGAGCCCCCACAATGAGCAGTTCTTC.

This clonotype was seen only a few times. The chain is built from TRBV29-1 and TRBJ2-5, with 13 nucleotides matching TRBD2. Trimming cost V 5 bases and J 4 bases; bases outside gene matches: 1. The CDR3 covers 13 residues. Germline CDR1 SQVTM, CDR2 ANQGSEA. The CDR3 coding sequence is TGCAGCGTTCGGACTAGCGGGAGAGAGACCCAGTACTTC. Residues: CSVRTSGRETQYF.